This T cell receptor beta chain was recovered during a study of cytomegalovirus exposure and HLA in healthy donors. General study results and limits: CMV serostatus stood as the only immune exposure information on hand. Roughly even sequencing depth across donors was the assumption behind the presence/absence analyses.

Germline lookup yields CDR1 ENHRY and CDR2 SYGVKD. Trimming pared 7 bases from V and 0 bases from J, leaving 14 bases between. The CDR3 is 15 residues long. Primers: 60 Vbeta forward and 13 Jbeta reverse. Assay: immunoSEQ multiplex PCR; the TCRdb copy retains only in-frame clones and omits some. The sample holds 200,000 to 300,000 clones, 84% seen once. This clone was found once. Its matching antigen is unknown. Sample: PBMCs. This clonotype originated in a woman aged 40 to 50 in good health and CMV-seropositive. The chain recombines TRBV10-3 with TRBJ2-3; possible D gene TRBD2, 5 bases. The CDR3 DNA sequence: TGTGCCATCAATAGCGACGGGCCGAGCACAGATACGCAGTATTTT. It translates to CAINSDGPSTDTQYF.